The present TCR beta chain was sequenced within a study of neurological immune-mediated disorders. The time point is: longitudinal time-point 2. The CDR3 spans 15 residues. Unmatched junction bases numbered 6, after V lost 5 bases and J lost 6 bases. Germline V CDR1 and CDR2: DFQATT, SNEGSKA (reference sequence). This clonotype was seen repeatedly, ten times or more. The authors produced cDNA by 5'RACE using 10-nucleotide random UMIs. TCRdb re-called the 5' RACE reads through MiXCR, storing one row per CDR3 protein. The table has approximately 85,000 distinct CDR3 sequences, 13% seen once. Sequenced sample: PBMCs. The rearrangement uses TRBV20-1 and TRBJ2-4; 14 bases are a match to TRBD2. The TCR originated in a female donor with HTLV-1-associated myelopathy (HAM/TSP). CDR3 nucleotide sequence: TGCAGTGCTTACTCCGGGACTAGCGGGGGAAACATTCAGTACTTC. Amino acid sequence: CSAYSGTSGGNIQYF.